This T cell receptor beta chain was identified in a study of shared clonotypes between healthy human individuals. General study points: Deeper or shallower sequencing was expected to change how clonotypes are shared among donors. Some naive CD4 clonotypes, 5% to 5.5%, turned up in common across several donors.

Turning to this clone: The antigen remains unidentified.

Only in-frame clones appear in the TCRdb table, and some are missing; sequencing was by immunoSEQ multiplex PCR. This table holds about 230,000 clones, 60% to 70% found once. CDR1 is SGHVT, CDR2 SQSDAQ, per germline. V trimming: 5 bases; J trimming: 6 bases; junction bases outside the gene matches: 13. The CDR3 spans 16 residues. The rearrangement joins TRBV7-4 to TRBJ2-1, with 7 bases fitting TRBD1. The receptor was derived from a man under 40 in good health. The sequenced sample was memory CD4+ T cells sorted from blood. Subset described: CD45RA-negative fraction. The CDR3 reads CASSVRITGTANEQFF. CDR3 bases: TGTGCCAGCAGCGTACGGATTACCGGGACAGCCAATGAGCAGTTCTTC.